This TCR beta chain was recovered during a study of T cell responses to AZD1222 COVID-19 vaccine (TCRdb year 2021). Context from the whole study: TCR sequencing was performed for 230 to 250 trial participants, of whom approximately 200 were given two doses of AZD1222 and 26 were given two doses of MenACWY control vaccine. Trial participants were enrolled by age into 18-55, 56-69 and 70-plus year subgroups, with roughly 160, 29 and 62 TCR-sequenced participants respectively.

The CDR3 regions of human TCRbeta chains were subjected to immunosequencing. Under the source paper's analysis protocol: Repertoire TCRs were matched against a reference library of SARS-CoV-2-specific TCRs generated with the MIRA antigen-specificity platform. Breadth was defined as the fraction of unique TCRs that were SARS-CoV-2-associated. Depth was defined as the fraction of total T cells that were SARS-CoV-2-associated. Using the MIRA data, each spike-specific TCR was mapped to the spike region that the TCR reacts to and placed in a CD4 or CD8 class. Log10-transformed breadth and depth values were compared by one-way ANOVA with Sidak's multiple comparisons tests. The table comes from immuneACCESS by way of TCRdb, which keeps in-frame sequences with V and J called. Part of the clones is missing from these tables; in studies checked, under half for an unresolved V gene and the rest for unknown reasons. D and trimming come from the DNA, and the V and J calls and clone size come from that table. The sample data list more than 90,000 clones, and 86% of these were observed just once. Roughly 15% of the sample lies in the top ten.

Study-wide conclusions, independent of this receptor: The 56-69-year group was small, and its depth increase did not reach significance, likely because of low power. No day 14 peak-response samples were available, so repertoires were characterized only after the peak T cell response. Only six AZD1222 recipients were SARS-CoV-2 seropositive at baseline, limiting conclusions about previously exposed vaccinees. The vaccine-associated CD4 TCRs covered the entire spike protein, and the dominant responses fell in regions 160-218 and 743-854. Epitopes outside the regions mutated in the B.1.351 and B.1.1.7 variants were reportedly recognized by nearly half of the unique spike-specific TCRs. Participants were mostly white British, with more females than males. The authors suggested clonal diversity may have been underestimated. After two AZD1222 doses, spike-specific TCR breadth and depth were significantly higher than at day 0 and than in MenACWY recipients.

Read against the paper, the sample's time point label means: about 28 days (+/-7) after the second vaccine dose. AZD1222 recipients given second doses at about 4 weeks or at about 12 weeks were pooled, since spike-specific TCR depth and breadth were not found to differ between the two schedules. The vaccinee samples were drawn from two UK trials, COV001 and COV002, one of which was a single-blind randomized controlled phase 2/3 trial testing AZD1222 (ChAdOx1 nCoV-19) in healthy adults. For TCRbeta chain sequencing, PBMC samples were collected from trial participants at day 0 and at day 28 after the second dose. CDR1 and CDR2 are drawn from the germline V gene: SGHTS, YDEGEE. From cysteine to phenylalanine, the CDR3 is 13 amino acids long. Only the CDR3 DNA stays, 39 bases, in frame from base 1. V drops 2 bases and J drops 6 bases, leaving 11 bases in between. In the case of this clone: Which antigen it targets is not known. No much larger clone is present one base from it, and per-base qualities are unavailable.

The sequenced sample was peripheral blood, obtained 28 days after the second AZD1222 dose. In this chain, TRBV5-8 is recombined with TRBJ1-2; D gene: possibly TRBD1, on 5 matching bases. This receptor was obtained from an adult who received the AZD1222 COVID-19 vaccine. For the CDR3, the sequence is CASSLSGLNGYTF. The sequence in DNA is TGTGCCAGCAGCTTATCAGGGTTGAATGGCTACACCTTC.